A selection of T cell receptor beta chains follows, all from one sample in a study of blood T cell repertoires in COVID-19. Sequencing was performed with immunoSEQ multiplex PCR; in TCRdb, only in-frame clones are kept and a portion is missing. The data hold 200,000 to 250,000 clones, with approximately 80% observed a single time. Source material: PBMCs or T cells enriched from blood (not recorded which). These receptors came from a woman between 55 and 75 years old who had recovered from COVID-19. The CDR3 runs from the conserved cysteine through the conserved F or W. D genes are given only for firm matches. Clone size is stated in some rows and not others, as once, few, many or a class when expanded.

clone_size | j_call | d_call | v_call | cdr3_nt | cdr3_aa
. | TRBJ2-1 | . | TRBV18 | TGTGCCAGCTCACCAACAGCCGATGAGCAGTTCTTC | CASSPTADEQFF
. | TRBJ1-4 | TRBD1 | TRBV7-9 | TGTGCCAGCAGCCTTTCCTGGGGGACAGGGCTTGAAAAACTGTTTTTT | CASSLSWGTGLEKLFF
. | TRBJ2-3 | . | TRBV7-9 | TGTGCCAGCAGTTATAATACGGGAACTTCTAGCACAGATACGCAGTATTTT | CASSYNTGTSSTDTQYF
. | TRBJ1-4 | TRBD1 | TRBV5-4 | TGTGCCAGCAGGCGACAGGGCCCGGTGGATGAAAAACTGTTTTTT | CASRRQGPVDEKLFF
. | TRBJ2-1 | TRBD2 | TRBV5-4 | TGTGCCAGCAGCTTGGGTGGCGGGAGGGCCGGTGAGCAGTTCTTC | CASSLGGGRAGEQFF
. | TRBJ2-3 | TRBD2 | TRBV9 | TGTGCCAGCAGCGTAGCGGGGGGGCTTGGAGATACGCAGTATTTT | CASSVAGGLGDTQYF
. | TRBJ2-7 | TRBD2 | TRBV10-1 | TGCGCCAGCAGTCCTTGGGGGGACGGGAGGACCTACGAGCAGTACTTC | CASSPWGDGRTYEQYF
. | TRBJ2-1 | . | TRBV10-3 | TGTGCCATCAGTGTTCAGTTGCATACCGACAATGAGCAGTTCTTC | CAISVQLHTDNEQFF
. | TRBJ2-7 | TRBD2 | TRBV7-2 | TGTGCCAGCAGCCCCGGACTAGCGGGGGCCTACGAGCAGTACTTC | CASSPGLAGAYEQYF
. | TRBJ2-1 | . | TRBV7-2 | TGTGCCAGCAGCTTTGGGGTAGCGCGTCGCTCCTACAATGAGCAGTTCTTC | CASSFGVARRSYNEQFF
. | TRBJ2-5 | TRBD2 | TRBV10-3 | TGTGCCATCAGTAAACTAGCGGGCGGCCCAGAGACCCAGTACTTC | CAISKLAGGPETQYF
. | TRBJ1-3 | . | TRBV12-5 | TGTGCTAGTGGTTTGGTCGCAGGCACCTCTGGAAACACCATATATTTT | CASGLVAGTSGNTIYF
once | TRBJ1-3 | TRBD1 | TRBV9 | TGTGCCAGCAGCGTGGGGACAGATGGAAACACCATATATTTT | CASSVGTDGNTIYF
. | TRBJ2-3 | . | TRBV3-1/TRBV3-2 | TGTGCCAGCAGCCTCCGAGTAGCGGCCGCTACAGATACGCAGTATTTT | CASSLRVAAATDTQYF
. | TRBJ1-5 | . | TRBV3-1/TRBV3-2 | TGTGCCAGCAGCCAAGAGTTGCGGCAGCCCCAGCATTTT | CASSQELRQPQHF
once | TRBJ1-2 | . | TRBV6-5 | TGTGCCAGCAGTTACCGTGCAGGGGACGGCTACACCTTC | CASSYRAGDGYTF
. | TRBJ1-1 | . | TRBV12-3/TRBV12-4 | TGTGCCAGCAGACACCGATTGAACACTGAAGCTTTCTTT | CASRHRLNTEAFF
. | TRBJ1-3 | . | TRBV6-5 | TGTGCCAGCAGTTACCAGGGCCTCGGAAACACCATATATTTT | CASSYQGLGNTIYF
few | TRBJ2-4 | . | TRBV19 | TGTGCCAGTAGTATAGGTGGTAGCGGTAGCTCCCAAAACATTCAGTACTTC | CASSIGGSGSSQNIQYF
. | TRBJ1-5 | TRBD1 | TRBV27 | TGTGCCAGCAGTACAGACAGGGGGCCAAATCAGCCCCAGCATTTT | CASSTDRGPNQPQHF
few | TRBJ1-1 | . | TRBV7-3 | TGTGCCAGCAGCCTACAAGGGCAGGGTGCTGAAGCTTTCTTT | CASSLQGQGAEAFF
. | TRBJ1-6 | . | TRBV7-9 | TGTGCCAGCAGGTTGGGCTCGGACGGGGGTAGTTCACCCCTCCACTTT | CASRLGSDGGSSPLHF
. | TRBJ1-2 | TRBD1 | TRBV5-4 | TGTGCCAGCAGCTTACAGGGGGTAGGCTATGGCTACACCTTC | CASSLQGVGYGYTF
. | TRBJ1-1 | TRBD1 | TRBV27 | TGTGCCAGCAGTTTAGAGCAGGGGGCCATGAACACTGAAGCTTTCTTT | CASSLEQGAMNTEAFF
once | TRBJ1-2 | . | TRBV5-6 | TGTGCCAGCAGCTCCCCCCCGAGCGCGGAGGGCTACACCTTC | CASSSPPSAEGYTF
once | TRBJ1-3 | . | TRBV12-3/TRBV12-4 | TGTGCCAGCAGACCAGGGGTAGACACCATATATTTT | CASRPGVDTIYF
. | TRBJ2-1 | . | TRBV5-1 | TGCGCCAGCAGCAGTGACAGCGCCTACAATGAGCAGTTCTTC | CASSSDSAYNEQFF
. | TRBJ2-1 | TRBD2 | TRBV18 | TGTGCCAGCTCACCGACGACTAGCGGGTGGAATGAGCAATTCTTC | CASSPTTSGWNEQFF
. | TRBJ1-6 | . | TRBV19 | TGTGCCAGTGCCACCTTTGGGCGGGATTCACCCCTCCACTTT | CASATFGRDSPLHF
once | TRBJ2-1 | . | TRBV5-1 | TGCGCCAGCAGCTTGATAGGAGGGGGCGATGAGCAGTTCTTC | CASSLIGGGDEQFF
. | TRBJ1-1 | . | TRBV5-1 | TGCGCCAGCAGCTTGGTGGGGGCCGAGGGGACTGAAGCTTTCTTT | CASSLVGAEGTEAFF
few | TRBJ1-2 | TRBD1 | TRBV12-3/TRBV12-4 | TGTGCCAGCAGTCACAGGGGTGCGAATACCTTC | CASSHRGANTF
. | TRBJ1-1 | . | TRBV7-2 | TGTGCCAGCAGCCCCAAGGTAGAGGCGAACGCTTTCTTT | CASSPKVEANAFF
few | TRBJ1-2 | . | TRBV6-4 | TGTGCCAGCAGTGACTCAGACAGGAGCTATGGCTACACCTTC | CASSDSDRSYGYTF
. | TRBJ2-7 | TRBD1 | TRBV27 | TGTGCCAGCAGTTCCACATCGACAGGGGGCCCCAACTACGAGCAGTACTTC | CASSSTSTGGPNYEQYF
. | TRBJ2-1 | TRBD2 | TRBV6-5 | TGTGCCAGCAGTTACTCAGCGGGGGGGCGCTATGAGCAGTTCTTC | CASSYSAGGRYEQFF
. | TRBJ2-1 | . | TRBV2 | TGTGCCAGCAGTGAAACCGGACAGAACAATGAGCAGTTCTTC | CASSETGQNNEQFF
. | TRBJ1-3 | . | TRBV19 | TGTGCCAGTAGTACGACAGCCTCTGGAAACACCATATATTTT | CASSTTASGNTIYF
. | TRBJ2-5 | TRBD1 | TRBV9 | TGTGCCAGCAGCCCCCCGGGACAGGGACAAGAGACCCAGTACTTC | CASSPPGQGQETQYF
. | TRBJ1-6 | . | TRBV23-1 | TGCGCCAGCAGTCAATCAACACAGGTAAGATCACCCCTCCACTTT | CASSQSTQVRSPLHF
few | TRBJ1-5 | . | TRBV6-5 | TGTGCCAGCAGCGCCGGACAGAGCAATCAGCCCCAGCATTTT | CASSAGQSNQPQHF
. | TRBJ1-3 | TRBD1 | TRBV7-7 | TGTGCCAGCAGCCCCGCAGGGGGGAACTCTGGAAACACCATATATTTT | CASSPAGGNSGNTIYF
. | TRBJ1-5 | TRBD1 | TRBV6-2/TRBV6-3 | TGTGCCAGCAGCGGGGGACAGGGCGTGGGGGATCAGCCCCAGCATTTT | CASSGGQGVGDQPQHF
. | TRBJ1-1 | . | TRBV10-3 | TGTGCCATCAAAACCGACAGGAACACTGAAGCTTTCTTT | CAIKTDRNTEAFF
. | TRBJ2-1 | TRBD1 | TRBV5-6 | TGTGCCAGCAGCGAGGGACAGGGCCCCTACAATGAGCAGTTCTTC | CASSEGQGPYNEQFF
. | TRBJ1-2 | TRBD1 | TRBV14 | TGTGCCAGCAGCCCCTGGACAGGGACCAACTATGGCTACACCTTC | CASSPWTGTNYGYTF
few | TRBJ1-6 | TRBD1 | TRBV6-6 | TGTGCCAGCAGGCGAAGGGACAGTCTCCTTTATAATTCACCCCTCCACTTT | CASRRRDSLLYNSPLHF
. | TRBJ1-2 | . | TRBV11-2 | TGTGCCAGCAGCCCCTCCCGGGGGGGTGACTATGGCTACACCTTC | CASSPSRGGDYGYTF
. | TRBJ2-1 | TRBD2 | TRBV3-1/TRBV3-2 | TGTGCCAGCAGCCATGTACTAGCGGACTCCTACAATGAGCAGTTCTTC | CASSHVLADSYNEQFF
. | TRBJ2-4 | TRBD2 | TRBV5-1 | TGCGCCAGCAGCTCAGCGGGGGGGACCAAAAACATTCAGTACTTC | CASSSAGGTKNIQYF
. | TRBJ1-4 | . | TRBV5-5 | TGTGCCAGCAGCTTGGCCCGACAGACGAATGAAAAACTGTTTTTT | CASSLARQTNEKLFF
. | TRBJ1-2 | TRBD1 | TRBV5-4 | TGTGCCAGCAGCCTTGGACAGGGCGGTTCGAACTATGGCTACACCTTC | CASSLGQGGSNYGYTF
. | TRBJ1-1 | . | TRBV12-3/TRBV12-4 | TGTGCCAGCAGACCGACTGCTGGCACTGAAGCTTTCTTT | CASRPTAGTEAFF
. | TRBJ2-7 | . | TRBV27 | TGTGCCAGCAGTTACCGGGAAGGCGAGCAGTACTTC | CASSYREGEQYF